This T cell receptor (beta chain) is drawn from a study of OX40 agonist ivuxolimab in advanced cancers. About the study: Partial responses were recorded for three patients, including one with hepatocellular carcinoma and two with cutaneous melanoma.

At cycle 4 day 1, cycle 7 day 1, and baseline, blood was sampled. CDR3 length: 14 residues. The ends lost 8 bases at V and 1 base at J; junction bases unmatched: 4. CDR1 is SNHLY, CDR2 FYNNEI, per germline. The protocol was immunoSEQ multiplex PCR, while the TCRdb copy is restricted to in-frame clones and leaves out a portion. The sample records 35,000 to 40,000 clones, 65% to 90% being singletons. The rearrangement uses TRBV2 and TRBJ2-2; 7 bases are shared with TRBD1. This receptor was identified in an adult with an advanced solid tumor such as melanoma, head and neck, liver or kidney cancer. The specimen comprised CD4+ or CD8+ T cells sorted from blood, sampled in a trial of the OX40 agonist ivuxolimab. This chain's CDR3 is CASDYRGNTGELFF. The CDR3 bases are TGTGCCAGCGATTACAGGGGGAACACCGGGGAGCTGTTTTTT.